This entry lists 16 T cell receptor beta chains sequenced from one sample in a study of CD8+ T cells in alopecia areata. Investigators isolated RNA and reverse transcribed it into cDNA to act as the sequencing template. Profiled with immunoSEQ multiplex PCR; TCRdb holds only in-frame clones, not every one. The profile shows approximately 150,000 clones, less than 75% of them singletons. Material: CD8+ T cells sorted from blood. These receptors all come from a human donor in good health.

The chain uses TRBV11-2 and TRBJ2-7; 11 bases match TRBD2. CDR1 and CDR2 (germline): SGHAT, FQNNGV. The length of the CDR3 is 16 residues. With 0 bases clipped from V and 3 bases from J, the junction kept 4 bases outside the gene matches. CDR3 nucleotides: TGTGCCAGCAGCTTAGAACTAGCGGGAGCTGGCTACGAGCAGTACTTC. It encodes CASSLELAGAGYEQYF. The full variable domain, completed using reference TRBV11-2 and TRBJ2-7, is EAGVAQSPRYKIIEKRQSVAFWCNPISGHATLYWYQQILGQGPKLLIQFQNNGVVDDSQLPKDRFSAERLKGVDSTLKIQPAKLEDSAVYLCASSLELAGAGYEQYFGPGTRLTVT.

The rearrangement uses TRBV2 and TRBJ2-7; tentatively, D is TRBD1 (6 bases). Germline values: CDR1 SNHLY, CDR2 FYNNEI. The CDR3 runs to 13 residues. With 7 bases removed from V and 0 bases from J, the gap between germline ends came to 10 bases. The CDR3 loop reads CASTNRVSYEQYF. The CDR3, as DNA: TGTGCCAGCACTAACAGGGTCTCCTACGAGCAGTACTTC. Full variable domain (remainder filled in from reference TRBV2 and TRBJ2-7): EPEVTQTPSHQVTQMGQEVILRCVPISNHLYFYWYRQILGQKVEFLVSFYNNEISEKSEIFDDQFSVERPDGSNFTLKIRSTKLEDSAMYFCASTNRVSYEQYFGPGTRLTVT.

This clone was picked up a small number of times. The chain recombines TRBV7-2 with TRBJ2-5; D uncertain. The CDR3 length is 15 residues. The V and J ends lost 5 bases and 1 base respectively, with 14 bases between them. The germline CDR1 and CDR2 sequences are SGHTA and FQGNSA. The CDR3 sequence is CASSPPSWGQETQYF. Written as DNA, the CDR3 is TGTGCCAGCAGCCCACCTTCTTGGGGCCAAGAGACCCAGTACTTC.

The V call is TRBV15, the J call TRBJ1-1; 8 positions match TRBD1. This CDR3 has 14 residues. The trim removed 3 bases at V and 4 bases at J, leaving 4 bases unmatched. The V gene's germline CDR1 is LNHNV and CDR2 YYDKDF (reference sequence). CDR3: CATSRTGVATEAFF. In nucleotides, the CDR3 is TGTGCCACCAGCAGGACAGGGGTCGCCACTGAAGCTTTCTTT.

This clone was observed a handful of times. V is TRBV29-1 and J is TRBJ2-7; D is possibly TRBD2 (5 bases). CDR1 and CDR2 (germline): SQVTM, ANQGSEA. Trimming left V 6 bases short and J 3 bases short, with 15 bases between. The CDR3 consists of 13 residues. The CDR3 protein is CSVEKDGGYEQYF. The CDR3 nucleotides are TGCAGCGTCGAAAAGGACGGAGGCTACGAGCAGTACTTC.

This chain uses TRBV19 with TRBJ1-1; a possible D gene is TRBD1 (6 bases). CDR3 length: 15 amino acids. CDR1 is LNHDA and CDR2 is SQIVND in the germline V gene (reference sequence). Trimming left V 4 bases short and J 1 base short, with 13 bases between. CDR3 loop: CASSSDRIPNTEAFF. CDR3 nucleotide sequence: TGTGCCAGTAGTAGTGACAGGATACCGAACACTGAAGCTTTCTTT.

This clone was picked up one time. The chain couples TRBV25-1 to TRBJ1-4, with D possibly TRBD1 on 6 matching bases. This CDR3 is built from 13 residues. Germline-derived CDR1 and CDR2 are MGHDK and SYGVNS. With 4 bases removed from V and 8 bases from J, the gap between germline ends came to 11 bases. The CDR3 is CASSVDSGEKLFF. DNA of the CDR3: TGTGCCAGCAGTGTGGACAGTGGAGAAAAACTGTTTTTT.

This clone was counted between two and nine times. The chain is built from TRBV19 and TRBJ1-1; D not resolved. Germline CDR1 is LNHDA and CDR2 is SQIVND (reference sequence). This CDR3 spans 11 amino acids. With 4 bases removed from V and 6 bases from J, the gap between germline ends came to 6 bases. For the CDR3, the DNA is TGTGCCAGTAGTACCCAGGCTGAAGCTTTCTTT. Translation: CASSTQAEAFF.

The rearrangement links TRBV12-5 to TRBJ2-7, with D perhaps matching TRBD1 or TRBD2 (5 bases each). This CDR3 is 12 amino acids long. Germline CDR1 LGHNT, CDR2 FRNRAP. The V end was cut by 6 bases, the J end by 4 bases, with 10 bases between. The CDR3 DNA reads TGTGCTAGTGGCCCGGGACGGTACGAGCAGTACTTC. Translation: CASGPGRYEQYF.

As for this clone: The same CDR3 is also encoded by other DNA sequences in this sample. CDR3 DNA sequence: TGCGCCAGCAGCCAAGACCTGGGAAATCAGCCCCAGCATTTT. Translating gives CASSQDLGNQPQHF. The gene calls are TRBV4-1 and TRBJ1-5; D unclear. In germline, CDR1 is MGHRA, CDR2 YSYEKL. The CDR3 runs to 14 residues. V was cut by 0 bases and J by 4 bases, with 7 bases left in between.

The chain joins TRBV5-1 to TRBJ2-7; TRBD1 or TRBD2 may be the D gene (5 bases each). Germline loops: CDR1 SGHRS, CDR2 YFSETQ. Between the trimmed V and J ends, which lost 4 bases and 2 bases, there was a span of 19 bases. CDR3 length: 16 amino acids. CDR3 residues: CASSTGPAGSAYEQYF. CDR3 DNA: TGCGCCAGCAGCACGGGACCGGCCGGGTCCGCCTACGAGCAGTACTTC.

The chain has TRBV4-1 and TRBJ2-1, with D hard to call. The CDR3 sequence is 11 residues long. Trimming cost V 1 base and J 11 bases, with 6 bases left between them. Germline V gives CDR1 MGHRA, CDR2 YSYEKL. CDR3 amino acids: CASSQVGKQFF. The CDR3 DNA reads TGCGCCAGCAGCCAAGTGGGGAAGCAGTTCTTC.

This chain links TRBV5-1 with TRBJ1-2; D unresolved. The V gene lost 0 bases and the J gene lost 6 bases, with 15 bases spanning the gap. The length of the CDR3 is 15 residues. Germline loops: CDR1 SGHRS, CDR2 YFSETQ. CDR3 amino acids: CASSLAFPGLHGYTF. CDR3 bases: TGCGCCAGCAGCTTGGCCTTTCCGGGGTTACATGGCTACACCTTC.

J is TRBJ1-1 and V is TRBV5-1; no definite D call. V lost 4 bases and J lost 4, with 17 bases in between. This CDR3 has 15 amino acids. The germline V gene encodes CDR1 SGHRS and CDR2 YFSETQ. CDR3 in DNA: TGCGCCAGCAGCCGGCCACACGGGGTCGGCACTGAAGCTTTCTTT. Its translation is CASSRPHGVGTEAFF.

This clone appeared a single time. In nucleotides, the CDR3 is TGCGCCAGCAGCCTAAAAACAGGGCACGGGACTAACTATGGCTACACCTTC. Translation: CASSLKTGHGTNYGYTF. The rearrangement joins TRBV4-1 to TRBJ1-2, with D possibly being TRBD1 (6 bases). Trimming cost V 4 bases and J 0 bases, with 18 bases left between them. CDR3 length equals 17 residues. Germline V gene data show CDR1 as MGHRA and CDR2 as YSYEKL.

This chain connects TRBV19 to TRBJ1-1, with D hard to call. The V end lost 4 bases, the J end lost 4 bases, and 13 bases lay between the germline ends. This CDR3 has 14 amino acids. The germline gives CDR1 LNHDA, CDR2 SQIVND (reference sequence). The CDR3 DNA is TGTGCCAGTAGTACCCGGGATCGACGCACTGAAGCTTTCTTT. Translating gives CASSTRDRRTEAFF.